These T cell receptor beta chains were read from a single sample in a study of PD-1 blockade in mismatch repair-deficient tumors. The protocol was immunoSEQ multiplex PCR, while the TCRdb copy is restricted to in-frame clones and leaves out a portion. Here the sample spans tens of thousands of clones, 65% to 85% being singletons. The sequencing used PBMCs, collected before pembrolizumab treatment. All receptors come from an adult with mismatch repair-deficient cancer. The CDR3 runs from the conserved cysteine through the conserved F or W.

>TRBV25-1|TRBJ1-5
CASSAGNNQPQHF
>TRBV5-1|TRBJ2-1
CASSYGQTSSYNEQFF
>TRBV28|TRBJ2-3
CAGRGGSTDTQYF
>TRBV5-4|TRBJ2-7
CASREGLAGSEQYF
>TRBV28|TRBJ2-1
CASSSPRGLARYNEQFF
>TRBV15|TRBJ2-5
CATSRDRAQETQYF
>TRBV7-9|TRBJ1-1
CASSLVRGNTEAFF
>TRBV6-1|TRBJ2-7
CASSEAGTGGYEQYF
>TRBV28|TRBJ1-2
CASSPGKAYGYTF
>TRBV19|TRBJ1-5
CASSARQGSNQPQHF
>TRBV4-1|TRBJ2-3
CASSQEPAGTTDTQYF
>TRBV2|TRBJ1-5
CASSEGQSQPQHF
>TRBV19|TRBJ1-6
CASSAPSNYNSPLHF
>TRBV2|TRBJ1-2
CASSGGFGGYTF
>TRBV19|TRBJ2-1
CASLAGGGRYNEQFF
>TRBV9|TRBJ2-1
CASSVVSGRSYNEQFF
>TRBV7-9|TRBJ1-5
CASSFRSSNQPQHF
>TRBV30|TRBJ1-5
CAWSVQFNQPQHF
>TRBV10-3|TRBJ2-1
CAISGTSLNEQFF
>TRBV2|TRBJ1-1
CASSGQGGTEAFF
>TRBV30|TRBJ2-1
CAWSVLAGSYNEQFF
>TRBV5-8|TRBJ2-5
CASSLGTGHQETQYF
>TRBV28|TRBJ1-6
CASSRWTGGIYNSPLHF
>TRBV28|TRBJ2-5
CASSSGLAGVPLYQETQYF
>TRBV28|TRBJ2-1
CASSRTGVDNEQFF